This is a list of T cell receptor beta chains from one sample in a study of blood T cell repertoires in COVID-19. Data came from immunoSEQ multiplex PCR; TCRdb stores just in-frame clones and leaves some out. The table lists about 300,000 clones, 80% to 90% of them singletons. Sequencing used PBMCs or T cells enriched from blood (not recorded which). These receptors originate from a man younger than 40 who had recovered from COVID-19. CDR3s include the opening cysteine and the closing phenylalanine or tryptophan. D genes are given only for firm matches. Rows give clone size only sometimes, using once, few, many, or a class for an expanded clone.

J gene | clone size | V gene | D gene | CDR3 protein | CDR3 DNA
TRBJ1-2 | NA | TRBV27 | TRBD1 | CASSHTGVINYGYTF | TGTGCCAGCAGCCACACAGGGGTTATTAACTATGGCTACACCTTC
TRBJ1-3 | NA | TRBV21-1 | NA | CASSNTGTDLWNTIYF | TGTGCCAGCAGCAACACCGGGACAGACCTATGGAACACCATATATTTT
TRBJ1-4 | NA | TRBV30 | TRBD1 | CAWSKGQRFFF | TGTGCCTGGAGCAAGGGACAGAGGTTTTTTTTT
TRBJ2-7 | NA | TRBV7-9 | TRBD1 | CASSPPTGGSREQYF | TGTGCCAGCAGCCCCCCGACAGGGGGGTCTAGGGAGCAGTACTTC
TRBJ2-4 | NA | TRBV28 | NA | CASSLSWTAYIQYF | TGTGCCAGCAGTTTATCCTGGACAGCATACATTCAGTACTTC
TRBJ2-1 | NA | TRBV7-7 | TRBD2 | CASSPRLAGGGNEQFF | TGTGCTAGCAGCCCCCGACTAGCGGGAGGGGGTAATGAGCAGTTCTTC
TRBJ2-7 | NA | TRBV6-1 | NA | CASSEFSGRRGDEQYF | TGTGCCAGCAGTGAATTTAGTGGCAGGAGGGGCGACGAGCAGTACTTC
TRBJ2-5 | NA | TRBV6-5 | NA | CASSVQYQETQYF | TGTGCCAGCTCTGTACAGTACCAAGAGACCCAGTACTTC
TRBJ2-7 | NA | TRBV5-1 | NA | CASSSSQGIGHEQYF | TGCGCCAGCAGCTCATCCCAGGGTATTGGTCACGAGCAGTACTTC
TRBJ1-6 | NA | TRBV28 | NA | CASSLSGTPQGPPLHF | TGTGCCAGCAGTTTGTCGGGGACTCCTCAAGGTCCACCCCTCCACTTT
TRBJ2-1 | once | TRBV7-2 | NA | CASSLGTTSSEQFF | TGTGCCAGCAGCTTAGGGACGACTAGTTCTGAGCAGTTCTTC
TRBJ2-7 | NA | TRBV10-3 | TRBD1 | CAISPQTGTPYEQYF | TGTGCCATCAGTCCCCAGACAGGGACCCCCTACGAGCAGTACTTC
TRBJ1-1 | NA | TRBV6-2/TRBV6-3 | TRBD1 | CASSSPGTGADTEAFF | TGTGCCAGCAGTTCCCCCGGGACAGGGGCTGACACTGAAGCTTTCTTT
TRBJ2-3 | NA | TRBV3-1/TRBV3-2 | TRBD2 | CASSRTRTSAETDTQYF | TGTGCCAGCAGCCGCACCCGGACTAGCGCGGAAACAGATACGCAGTATTTT
TRBJ2-7 | NA | TRBV10-3 | NA | CAISPDSYEQYF | TGTGCCATCAGCCCGGACAGTTACGAGCAGTACTTC
TRBJ2-2 | few | TRBV11-2 | NA | CASSLGLAGTGELFF | TGTGCCAGCAGCTTAGGGCTAGCAGGCACCGGGGAGCTGTTTTTT
TRBJ2-1 | NA | TRBV5-5 | TRBD1 | CASSEGDRGYNEQFF | TGTGCCAGCTCCGAGGGGGACAGGGGATACAATGAGCAGTTCTTC
TRBJ1-6 | NA | TRBV5-1 | TRBD1 | CASSLAGQGNSPLHF | TGCGCCAGCAGCTTGGCGGGACAGGGTAATTCACCCCTCCACTTT
TRBJ1-5 | once | TRBV27 | NA | CASSLIGGGASLPQHF | TGTGCCAGCAGTTTAATAGGGGGGGGCGCCTCCCTGCCCCAGCATTTT
TRBJ2-6 | NA | TRBV9 | NA | CASGPGLNSGANVLTF | TGTGCCAGCGGGCCGGGACTTAACTCTGGGGCCAACGTCCTGACTTTC
TRBJ2-5 | NA | TRBV3-1/TRBV3-2 | TRBD2 | CASSTRLAGQETQYF | TGTGCCAGCAGCACCCGACTAGCGGGGCAAGAGACCCAGTACTTC
TRBJ2-1 | NA | TRBV19 | TRBD2 | CASSGGGNSGSSYNEQFF | TGTGCCAGTAGTGGGGGTGGGAATAGCGGGAGTTCCTACAATGAGCAGTTCTTC
TRBJ2-3 | few | TRBV7-8 | NA | CASSLSFAVDTQYF | TGTGCCAGCAGCTTGTCTTTTGCGGTAGATACGCAGTATTTT
TRBJ1-5 | NA | TRBV19 | TRBD1 | CASSTPTGVAQPQHF | TGTGCCAGTAGTACCCCCACAGGGGTGGCTCAGCCCCAGCATTTT
TRBJ2-7 | NA | TRBV19 | TRBD2 | CASSFSGSLNEQYF | TGTGCCAGTAGTTTTAGCGGGAGTTTGAACGAGCAGTACTTC
TRBJ2-2 | few | TRBV6-4 | TRBD2 | CASSDSRTSENTGELFF | TGTGCCAGCAGTGACTCGAGGACTAGCGAGAACACCGGGGAGCTGTTTTTT
TRBJ2-1 | few | TRBV19 | TRBD2 | CASSSMTSGGYNEQFF | TGTGCCAGTAGTTCAATGACTAGCGGGGGGTACAATGAGCAGTTCTTC
TRBJ2-7 | NA | TRBV3-1/TRBV3-2 | TRBD2 | CASSQESNTLWALRGGGYEQYF | TGTGCCAGCAGCCAAGAATCGAATACCCTTTGGGCCCTCCGGGGGGGAGGCTACGAGCAGTACTTC
TRBJ2-5 | NA | TRBV30 | TRBD2 | CAWSGTSVETQYF | TGTGCCTGGAGTGGTACTAGCGTAGAGACCCAGTACTTC
TRBJ2-2 | NA | TRBV2 | NA | CASISRDTGELFF | TGTGCCAGCATCAGCCGGGACACCGGGGAGCTGTTTTTT
TRBJ2-2 | NA | TRBV5-1 | NA | CASSLGTPTGELFF | TGCGCCAGCAGCTTGGGAACACCCACCGGGGAGCTGTTTTTT
TRBJ2-1 | NA | TRBV6-5 | TRBD1 | CASSFDRGGNNEQFF | TGTGCCAGCAGCTTCGACAGGGGGGGTAACAATGAGCAGTTCTTC
TRBJ1-2 | NA | TRBV18 | TRBD1 | CASSPGGTGTYGYTF | TGTGCCAGCTCACCCGGGGGGACAGGGACCTATGGCTACACCTTC
TRBJ2-6 | NA | TRBV12-3/TRBV12-4 | NA | CASSLPGANVLTF | TGTGCCAGCAGCCTCCCTGGGGCCAACGTCCTGACTTTC
TRBJ1-2 | NA | TRBV28 | TRBD1 | CASNRGYGYTF | TGTGCCAGCAACAGGGGCTATGGCTACACCTTC
TRBJ2-5 | NA | TRBV6-2/TRBV6-3 | NA | CASSPPSTAKETQYF | TGTGCCAGCAGTCCGCCCTCGACAGCTAAAGAGACCCAGTACTTC
TRBJ2-1 | NA | TRBV4-2 | TRBD2 | CASSPPPGLGFYNEQFF | TGTGCCAGCAGCCCCCCTCCGGGACTAGGTTTCTACAATGAGCAGTTCTTC
TRBJ2-7 | NA | TRBV28 | TRBD1 | CASSQLRGHYEQYF | TGTGCCAGCAGCCAGTTGAGGGGGCATTACGAGCAGTACTTC
TRBJ2-7 | NA | TRBV4-2 | TRBD1 | CASSQVGTDYEQYF | TGTGCCAGCAGCCAAGTGGGGACAGACTACGAGCAGTACTTC
TRBJ1-2 | NA | TRBV29-1 | NA | CSAEGGNYGYTF | TGCAGCGCCGAGGGAGGAAACTATGGCTACACCTTC
TRBJ2-2 | NA | TRBV7-2 | TRBD2 | CASSLASVAGSTGELFF | TGTGCCAGCAGCTTAGCGTCGGTAGCGGGGAGCACCGGGGAGCTGTTTTTT
TRBJ1-1 | NA | TRBV5-1 | NA | CASSLQGVGDTEAFF | TGCGCCAGCAGCTTACAAGGGGTTGGGGACACTGAAGCTTTCTTT
TRBJ2-5 | once | TRBV2 | TRBD2 | CRPAIGLGLAGGPDETEETQYF | TGTCGGCCAGCAATAGGTTTGGGTCTAGCGGGAGGGCCCGACGAAACAGAAGAGACCCAGTACTTC
TRBJ1-4 | NA | TRBV19 | NA | CASSIMGGGVEKLFF | TGTGCCAGTAGTATCATGGGGGGAGGAGTTGAAAAACTGTTTTTT
TRBJ1-2 | NA | TRBV14 | NA | CASSQVNRDYGYTF | TGTGCCAGCAGCCAAGTAAACAGGGACTATGGCTACACCTTC
TRBJ2-7 | NA | TRBV12-5 | NA | CAAGHIPGTPCEQYF | TGTGCCGCCGGGCACATACCCGGGACTCCATGCGAGCAGTACTTC
TRBJ1-3 | NA | TRBV29-1 | NA | CSVDPGGNTIYF | TGCAGCGTTGATCCAGGAGGAAACACCATATATTTT